What follows are 24 T cell receptor beta chains derived from one specimen sequenced in a study of OX40 agonist ivuxolimab in advanced cancers. The assay was immunoSEQ multiplex PCR, and TCRdb's table has in-frame clones only and misses some. Among nearly 80,000 clones listed, more than 90% were seen once. The sample here was CD4+ or CD8+ T cells sorted from blood, taken in a trial of the OX40 agonist ivuxolimab. The source of these receptors is an adult with an advanced solid tumor such as melanoma, head and neck, liver or kidney cancer.

The chain links TRBV4-2 to TRBJ2-5; D is unclear. V was clipped by 1 base and J by 2 bases, with 11 bases between them. The CDR3 is 15 amino acids. CDR1 and CDR2 from the germline V gene are LGHNA and YNFKEQ. The CDR3 region has the DNA TGTGCCAGCAGCCAAGGAGCCCAGAGTCAAGAGACCCAGTACTTC. It encodes CASSQGAQSQETQYF.

CDR3 region: CASSWGGDRGETQYF. The CDR3, as DNA: TGTGCCAGCAGTTGGGGGGGGGACAGGGGAGAGACCCAGTACTTC. This chain uses TRBV6-5 with TRBJ2-5; 10 positions match TRBD1. The CDR3 is 15 residues long. CDR1 is MNHEY and CDR2 is SVGAGI in the germline V gene. V lost 4 bases, J lost 4 bases, and 6 bases stayed unmatched.

The J gene is TRBJ1-2, the V gene TRBV28; D not resolved. The germline V and J ends were trimmed by 3 bases and 2 bases, with 16 bases remaining between them. The germline V gene encodes CDR1 MDHEN and CDR2 SYDVKM. This CDR3 comprises 16 residues. The CDR3 region is CASSFWDLARNYGYTF. DNA for the CDR3: TGTGCCAGCAGTTTTTGGGATCTCGCAAGGAACTATGGCTACACCTTC.

This chain links TRBV29-1 with TRBJ2-3; maybe TRBD2 (6 bases). Trimming removed 4 bases at V and 5 bases at J, with 19 bases between. This CDR3 spans 15 amino acids. CDR1 and CDR2 (germline): SQVTM, ANQGSEA. This CDR3 reads CSVGEPGVRKDTQYF. The CDR3 nucleotides read TGCAGCGTTGGGGAACCGGGAGTGCGGAAAGATACGCAGTATTTT.

The chain employs TRBV5-4 and TRBJ2-7, with 8 bases fitting TRBD2. This CDR3 comprises 15 residues. CDR1 is SGHNT, CDR2 YYREEE, per germline (reference sequence). V lost 5 bases and J lost 7; bases outside the gene matches: 14. In nucleotides, the CDR3 is TGTGCCAGCAGATCCGAGCTGCGGGAGGCGAGGGAGCAGTACTTC. This translates into CASRSELREAREQYF.

The DNA of the CDR3 is TGTGCCAGCAGGGTAGCGGGGGCGGTGACAGATACGCAGTATTTT. It is translated as CASRVAGAVTDTQYF. This rearrangement joins TRBV2 to TRBJ2-3; TRBD2 matches at 9 bases. The trim removed 6 bases at V and 3 bases at J, leaving 7 bases unmatched. This CDR3 is built from 15 residues. CDR1 and CDR2 from the germline V gene are SNHLY and FYNNEI.

The CDR3 DNA reads as TGTGCCAGCAGCTTGGCCCGCCTCACAGGGGGCGGAACCTACGAGCAGTACTTC. This codes for CASSLARLTGGGTYEQYF. This chain links TRBV7-9 with TRBJ2-7; 9 nucleotides align to TRBD1. CDR1 SEHNR and CDR2 FQNEAQ come from the germline V gene (reference sequence). Trimming removed 3 bases from V and 2 bases from J; junction bases left unmatched: 14. The CDR3 contains 18 residues.

The V and J genes are TRBV6-5 and TRBJ2-1; no clear D. The V gene lost 9 bases and the J gene lost 4 bases, with 13 bases spanning the gap. The CDR3 consists of 13 residues. Germline V gene sequence: CDR1 MNHEY, CDR2 SVGAGI. This CDR3 is CASRTDLYNEQFF. Here the CDR3 DNA reads TGTGCCAGTCGGACGGATCTTTACAATGAGCAGTTCTTC.

The genes are TRBV29-1 and TRBJ2-1; 15 nucleotides align to TRBD2. Germline CDR1 and CDR2: SQVTM and ANQGSEA. The junction had 4 bases not matched to a gene; V was cut back by 7 bases and J by 3 bases. This CDR3 has 15 amino acids. CDR3 sequence: CSALGLAGGYNEQFF. The CDR3 region has the DNA TGCAGCGCGTTGGGACTAGCGGGGGGCTACAATGAGCAGTTCTTC.

This chain connects TRBV7-9 to TRBJ2-1; D remains unclear. The V gene's germline CDR1 is SEHNR and CDR2 FQNEAQ (reference sequence). V was pared by 5 bases and J by 10 bases, with 24 bases between. The length of the CDR3 is 16 residues. CDR3 DNA sequence: TGTGCCAGCAGCCTCAAAGTCCAGTTCGAGAATAGGGAGCAGTTCTTC. Its translation: CASSLKVQFENREQFF. Drawing the rest from reference TRBV7-9 and TRBJ2-1, the complete variable domain is DTGVSQNPRHKITKRGQNVTFRCDPISEHNRLYWYRQTLGQGPEFLTYFQNEAQLEKSRLLSDRFSAERPKGSFSTLEIQRTEQGDSAMYLCASSLKVQFENREQFFGPGTRLTVL.

This clone is a singleton in its sample. The chain links TRBV28 to TRBJ2-7; D is unclear. CDR1 MDHEN and CDR2 SYDVKM come from the germline V gene. Trimming pared 4 bases from V and 6 bases from J, leaving 10 bases between. This CDR3 spans 12 amino acids. The CDR3 loop is CASSSLPSEQYF. CDR3 nucleotides: TGTGCCAGCAGTTCACTCCCCTCCGAGCAGTACTTC.

The chain recombines TRBV7-8 with TRBJ1-1; possible D gene TRBD1, 6 bases. The CDR3 totals 14 residues. V was trimmed by 5 bases and J by 4 bases, leaving 14 bases between them. CDR1 SGHVS and CDR2 FQNEAQ come from the germline V gene. The CDR3 protein is CASSVQGIVTEAFF. The CDR3 coding sequence is TGTGCCAGCAGCGTACAGGGTATAGTCACTGAAGCTTTCTTT. The variable domain in full, completed from reference TRBV7-8 and TRBJ1-1, reads GAGVSQSPRYKVAKRGQDVALRCDPISGHVSLFWYQQALGQGPEFLTYFQNEAQLDKSGLPSDRFFAERPEGSVSTLKIQRTQQEDSAVYLCASSVQGIVTEAFFGQGTRLTVV.

This chain joins TRBV6-1 and TRBJ2-5; a weak D match, TRBD1 (5 bases). The germline CDR1 and CDR2 sequences are MNHNS and SASEGT. The CDR3 consists of 12 residues. V gave up 6 bases and J gave up 4 bases, with 9 bases separating them. The CDR3 spells CASSRQRETQYF. In nucleotides, the CDR3 is TGTGCCAGCAGCAGACAGAGAGAGACCCAGTACTTC.

On this clone: A junction end diverges from the germline sequence, so it may reflect a read error. The chain links TRBV28 to TRBJ1-1; D remains unclear. The CDR3 is made up of 18 amino acids. Germline V gene data show CDR1 as MDHEN and CDR2 as SYDVKM. CDR3 bases: TGTGCCAGCAGTCCAGGCCTCCGAGACCGGGATGTGAATACTGAAGCTTTCTTT. Residues: CASSPGLRDRDVNTEAFF.

CDR3 nucleotides: TGTGCCAGTAGTATCGTAAACTATGGCTACACCTTC. This codes for CASSIVNYGYTF. This chain joins TRBV19 and TRBJ1-2, with no clear D. Per the germline V gene, CDR1 is LNHDA and CDR2 is SQIVND (reference sequence). The CDR3 runs to 12 residues. With 3 bases removed from V and 2 bases from J, the gap between germline ends came to 4 bases.

The V and J genes are TRBV28 and TRBJ2-7; D is possibly TRBD1 (7 bases). CDR1 and CDR2 from the germline V gene are MDHEN and SYDVKM. V lost 10 bases and J lost 3, with 10 bases in between. CDR3 length: 11 residues. The CDR3 region has the DNA TGTGCCACAGGGGGGTTCTACGAGCAGTACTTC. This codes for CATGGFYEQYF.

The rearrangement links TRBV4-1 to TRBJ2-5; a weak D match, TRBD1 (5 bases). Trimming shortened V by 2 bases and J by 2 bases, and 9 bases separated the two germline ends. Germline V gives CDR1 MGHRA, CDR2 YSYEKL. CDR3 size: 14 residues. The CDR3 region has the DNA TGCGCCAGCAGCCAAACAGGTGATCAAGAGACCCAGTACTTC. Protein: CASSQTGDQETQYF.

The chain has TRBV7-2 and TRBJ2-7; TRBD1 aligns across 8 bases. The CDR3 runs 14 residues. J was trimmed by 0 bases and V by 3 bases; bases with no gene match: 1. In germline, CDR1 is SGHTA, CDR2 FQGNSA. The CDR3 coding sequence is TGTGCCAGCAGCTTGGACAGGGCCTCCTACGAGCAGTACTTC. It is translated as CASSLDRASYEQYF.

The CDR3 DNA sequence: TGTGCCAGTAGTATAGCAGGGTTCGATGGCTACACCTTC. This codes for CASSIAGFDGYTF. The rearrangement uses TRBV19 and TRBJ1-2; the D gene is possibly TRBD1 (5 bases). Germline V gene lookup returns CDR1 LNHDA and CDR2 SQIVND (reference sequence). This CDR3 contains 13 residues. V was trimmed by 1 base and J by 6 bases, leaving 9 bases between them.

V usage is TRBV28 and J usage is TRBJ1-2; D is undetermined. Per the germline V gene, CDR1 is MDHEN and CDR2 is SYDVKM. The length of the CDR3 is 13 residues. The V end was cut by 9 bases, the J end by 0 bases, with 11 bases between. The CDR3 region is CASMGVSNYGYTF. The CDR3 DNA is TGTGCCAGTATGGGTGTGTCTAACTATGGCTACACCTTC.

The gene calls are TRBV14 and TRBJ2-7, with D possibly TRBD1 on 6 matching bases. This CDR3 is 14 amino acids long. The germline gives CDR1 SGHDN, CDR2 FVKESK. Trimming stripped 4 bases from V and 3 bases from J, with 13 bases between. The CDR3 region is CASSPGRGFYEQYF. The CDR3 bases are TGTGCCAGCAGCCCCGGCAGGGGATTCTACGAGCAGTACTTC.

The rearrangement joins TRBV28 to TRBJ2-5; tentatively, D is TRBD2 (6 bases). V lost 5 bases and J lost 1, with 14 bases in between. This CDR3 spans 15 amino acids. Germline V gene lookup returns CDR1 MDHEN and CDR2 SYDVKM. CDR3 DNA: TGTGCCAGCAGTAAGCGGGTCCTTATCCAAGAGACCCAGTACTTC. Residues: CASSKRVLIQETQYF.

The chain employs TRBV5-8 and TRBJ1-1; D is unresolved. The CDR3 sequence is 16 residues long. The germline CDR1 and CDR2 sequences are SGHTS and YDEGEE. V was trimmed by 0 bases and J by 3 bases, leaving 15 bases between them. In DNA form, the CDR3 reads TGTGCCAGCAGCTTGGGTGCCGAACTCCTACACACTGAAGCTTTCTTT. This sequence encodes CASSLGAELLHTEAFF.

The chain is built from TRBV5-1 and TRBJ1-5; 9 nucleotides agree with TRBD1. V gave up 5 bases and J gave up 6 bases; unmatched junction bases: 9. CDR3 length: 15 residues. Germline V gives CDR1 SGHRS, CDR2 YFSETQ. CDR3 bases: TGCGCCAGCAGTGTGGGGGACAGGGTGGGTCAGCCCCAGCATTTT. Residues: CASSVGDRVGQPQHF.